These T cell receptor beta chains were read from a single sample in a study of cytomegalovirus exposure and HLA in healthy donors. Some clones are missing from TCRdb's copy, which holds only in-frame ones; the method was immunoSEQ multiplex PCR. Of more than 150,000 clones in the sample, more than 75% were seen once. The sequencing sample was made of PBMCs. These receptors all come from a girl less than two years old in good health and CMV-seronegative. CDR3s include the opening cysteine and the closing phenylalanine or tryptophan. Clone size is not always given. Where it is, it says once, few, many or a class for expanded clones.

V	J	size	CDR3
TRBV9	TRBJ2-3	few	CASSVGASGSVNTQYF
TRBV15	TRBJ1-3	.	CATSRRRSGNTIYF
TRBV7-2	TRBJ2-5	.	CASSLGFAGGPRETQYF
TRBV10-1	TRBJ2-3	.	CASLPWGGGEDTQYF
TRBV9	TRBJ2-5	.	CASSVGGGPSQGTQYF
TRBV15	TRBJ2-5	.	CATSSDLASLETQYF
TRBV7-8	TRBJ2-3	.	CASRTGTSGRDSTDTQYF
TRBV19	TRBJ1-2	.	CASSATFARVGYGYTF
TRBV19	TRBJ1-5	.	CASSPGDQPQHF
TRBV5-8	TRBJ2-7	few	CASSISGGVASYEQYF
TRBV9	TRBJ2-3	.	CASSASGGVTDTQYF
TRBV7-6	.	.	CASSLGFTRTSGTLSYEQYF
TRBV18	TRBJ2-2	.	CASSPRLAGGPGTGELFF
TRBV4-2	TRBJ2-3	.	CASSPRVRETDTQYF
TRBV4-1	TRBJ1-4	once	CASSHAWTGNEKLFF
TRBV7-9	.	.	CASSLGATYEQYF
TRBV30	TRBJ1-5	.	CAWSQSGLISQPQHF
TRBV15	TRBJ2-5	.	CATSSGLAGSVGPQETQYF
TRBV30	TRBJ1-2	few	CAWSVGGGYTF
TRBV6-1	TRBJ2-1	.	CASSEPDIPWSYNEQFF
TRBV2	TRBJ1-2	.	CASGLTGGGYTF
TRBV11-2	TRBJ2-5	.	CASSSTGLAGGETQYF
TRBV7-6	TRBJ1-4	.	CASSPRQGTATNEKLFF
TRBV4-2	TRBJ2-3	.	CASSQVAPLGDTQYF
TRBV4-1	TRBJ2-5	.	CASSQDLGGVKTQYF
TRBV5-1	TRBJ1-5	.	CASSSGGNNQPQHF
TRBV20-1	TRBJ2-1	.	CSATGSREQFF
TRBV6-6	TRBJ2-7	.	CASSYLDRGTYEQYF
TRBV5-1	TRBJ1-1	.	CASSIKQGMNTEAFF
TRBV4-3	TRBJ2-7	.	CASSLHPFTSGFSYEQYF
TRBV9	TRBJ2-1	.	CASSVLRIPSSYNEQFF
TRBV11-3	TRBJ2-1	.	CASSSTPGTESYNEQFF
TRBV5-1	TRBJ2-1	.	CASSLVAASSYNEQFF
TRBV18	TRBJ2-4	.	CASSPLGLDNVQYF
TRBV5-1	TRBJ1-2	few	CASSLSGIGYTF
TRBV4-2	TRBJ2-1	.	CASSPLAGRHEQFF
TRBV5-1	TRBJ2-7	.	CATRDTPDYEQYF